A selection of T cell receptor beta chains follows, all from one sample in a study of blood T cell repertoires in COVID-19. Method: immunoSEQ multiplex PCR; TCRdb's copy keeps in-frame clones and lacks some. The data hold roughly 99,000 clones, with around 88% observed a single time. The specimen sequenced was peripheral blood. These receptors came from a man between 45 and 60 years old with COVID-19, enrolled during active disease. Each CDR3 is given with its conserved first and last residue. Fields, in order: V gene, clone size, D gene, J gene, CDR3 DNA, CDR3 protein. A D gene is named only where the DNA matches it firmly. Size is stated for part of the rows, as once, few or many counts, or as a class when the clone is expanded.

V: TRBV7-6; size: -; D: TRBD1; J: TRBJ1-2; DNA: TGTGCCAGCAGCTTGGGACAGGGCGAAGGCTATGGCTACACCTTC; CDR3: CASSLGQGEGYGYTF
V: TRBV7-8; size: -; D: TRBD1; J: TRBJ1-5; DNA: TGTGCCAGCAGGCAAGGACAGGGGAGCAATCAGCCCCAGCATTTT; CDR3: CASRQGQGSNQPQHF
V: TRBV7-2; size: -; D: -; J: TRBJ1-2; DNA: TGTGCCAGCAGCTTACGAGGGACACGCTATGGCTACACCTTC; CDR3: CASSLRGTRYGYTF
V: TRBV19; size: -; D: -; J: TRBJ1-2; DNA: TGTGCCAGTAGTATAGATGGGACACCAGGCTACACCTTC; CDR3: CASSIDGTPGYTF
V: TRBV5-1; size: -; D: TRBD2; J: TRBJ2-1; DNA: TGCGCCAGCAGCTTGGGTAGCGGGAACAATGAGCAGTTCTTC; CDR3: CASSLGSGNNEQFF
V: TRBV6-2/TRBV6-3; size: -; D: -; J: TRBJ1-2; DNA: TGTGCCAGCAGTTACCCCCCCCGGCGGCCGGATGGCTACACCTTC; CDR3: CASSYPPRRPDGYTF
V: TRBV4-3; size: -; D: -; J: TRBJ2-1; DNA: TGCGCCAGCAGCCAAGAAGGTGACTACATCAATGAGCAGTTCTTC; CDR3: CASSQEGDYINEQFF
V: TRBV24-1; size: -; D: TRBD1; J: TRBJ1-5; DNA: TGTGCCACCAGTGACCGGACAGGGGTCCAGCCCCAGCATTTT; CDR3: CATSDRTGVQPQHF
V: TRBV9; size: -; D: -; J: TRBJ2-2; DNA: TGTGCCAGCAGCGTAGGGACTTACACCGGGGAGCTGTTTTTT; CDR3: CASSVGTYTGELFF
V: TRBV7-3; size: -; D: -; J: TRBJ2-2; DNA: TGTGCCAGCAGCCCGGGGGGCGGCGGGGAGCTGTTTTTT; CDR3: CASSPGGGGELFF
V: TRBV5-4; size: medium-sized; D: -; J: TRBJ2-7; DNA: TGTGCCAGCAGCTGGGACTCTAACGAGCAGTACTTC; CDR3: CASSWDSNEQYF
V: TRBV5-1; size: -; D: -; J: TRBJ2-7; DNA: TGCGCCAGCAGCTTGGGTCTGGGGGCAAGTGACGAGCAGTACTTC; CDR3: CASSLGLGASDEQYF
V: TRBV7-2; size: -; D: TRBD1; J: TRBJ1-5; DNA: TGTGCCAGCAGCGCTACAGGGGCTCCTCAGCCCCAGCATTTT; CDR3: CASSATGAPQPQHF
V: TRBV28; size: -; D: -; J: TRBJ1-3; DNA: TGTGCCAGCAGCTCCGGGTACACCATATATTTT; CDR3: CASSSGYTIYF
V: TRBV27; size: once; D: TRBD1; J: TRBJ2-3; DNA: TGTGCCAGCAGGGACAGGAAAATGGGCACAGATACGCAGTATTTT; CDR3: CASRDRKMGTDTQYF
V: TRBV4-1; size: -; D: -; J: TRBJ2-7; DNA: TGCGCCAGCAGCCAAGTTTCTTCCGAGACCTACGAGCAGTACTTC; CDR3: CASSQVSSETYEQYF
V: TRBV5-1; size: -; D: TRBD1; J: TRBJ1-4; DNA: TGCGCCAGCAGTTACGACTCCGGGACAGGGCGTGAAAAACTGTTTTTT; CDR3: CASSYDSGTGREKLFF
V: TRBV15; size: -; D: TRBD2; J: TRBJ2-2; DNA: TGTGCCACCGGCGGACTAGCGGGGAGTGCAGGCACCGGGGAGCTGTTTTTT; CDR3: CATGGLAGSAGTGELFF
V: TRBV7-8; size: once; D: TRBD2; J: TRBJ2-2; DNA: TGTGCCAGCACCCCTTGGACTAGCGGCCTCGGGGGAACCGGGGAGCTGTTTTTT; CDR3: CASTPWTSGLGGTGELFF
V: TRBV2; size: -; D: -; J: TRBJ2-2; DNA: TGTGCCAGCATTCAAGACAGGAACACCGGGGAGCTGTTTTTT; CDR3: CASIQDRNTGELFF
V: TRBV28; size: -; D: TRBD1; J: TRBJ1-2; DNA: TGTGCCAGCAGTCCCTCGGCGGGACAGGTTTTTGGCTACACCTTC; CDR3: CASSPSAGQVFGYTF
V: TRBV7-8; size: -; D: -; J: TRBJ1-1; DNA: TGTGCCAGCAGCTTGACCTCAGGGAACACTGAAGCTTTCTTT; CDR3: CASSLTSGNTEAFF
V: TRBV10-3; size: -; D: TRBD1; J: TRBJ1-1; DNA: TGTGCCATCAGTGAGGACAGGGGGACTGAAGCTTTCTTT; CDR3: CAISEDRGTEAFF
V: TRBV21-1; size: -; D: -; J: TRBJ1-6; DNA: TGTGCCAGCAGCAAAATCGACAGGAGCTCCTATAATTCACCCCTCCACTTT; CDR3: CASSKIDRSSYNSPLHF
V: TRBV5-6; size: -; D: TRBD1; J: TRBJ2-7; DNA: TGTGCCAGCAGTTCCCGGACAGGGGGCTGGTACGAGCAGTACTTC; CDR3: CASSSRTGGWYEQYF
V: TRBV9; size: -; D: TRBD2; J: TRBJ2-1; DNA: TGTGCCAGCAGCGGACTAGCGGGGGGTGTCTCCTACAATGAGCAGTTCTTC; CDR3: CASSGLAGGVSYNEQFF
V: TRBV7-9; size: -; D: -; J: TRBJ1-1; DNA: TGTGCCAGCAGCGCAGAGAGGCAGGGTATTGAACGGGCTTTCTTT; CDR3: CASSAERQGIERAFF
V: TRBV2; size: -; D: -; J: TRBJ1-2; DNA: TGTGCCAGCAGGGGAGTAGGTGGCTACACCTTC; CDR3: CASRGVGGYTF
V: TRBV11-1; size: -; D: TRBD2; J: TRBJ2-7; DNA: TGTGCCAGCAGACCCAGCGGGGGCTACGAGCAGTACTTC; CDR3: CASRPSGGYEQYF
V: TRBV6-4; size: few; D: -; J: TRBJ1-1; DNA: TGTGCCAGCAGTGACTCAGGCCGAGGAGGGAACACTGAAGCTTTCTTT; CDR3: CASSDSGRGGNTEAFF
V: TRBV2; size: few; D: -; J: TRBJ1-2; DNA: TGTGCCGGATCAACCTCGGACAGATTCTATGGCTACACCTTC; CDR3: CAGSTSDRFYGYTF
V: TRBV4-1; size: few; D: -; J: TRBJ1-4; DNA: TGCGCCAGCAGCCAAGTGCGGATTAATGAAAAACTGTTTTTT; CDR3: CASSQVRINEKLFF
V: TRBV11-2; size: -; D: TRBD1; J: TRBJ2-7; DNA: TGTGCCAGCAGGGGGACAGGGGCTGTTTACGAGCAGTACTTC; CDR3: CASRGTGAVYEQYF
V: TRBV10-3; size: -; D: -; J: TRBJ1-2; DNA: TGTGCCATCAGTGAGTATCGACAGGAGAATAACTATGGCTACACCTTC; CDR3: CAISEYRQENNYGYTF
V: TRBV10-3; size: -; D: TRBD1; J: TRBJ1-2; DNA: TGTGCCATCAGTGATCCAGGACAGGGTCAAGGCTACACCTTC; CDR3: CAISDPGQGQGYTF
V: TRBV6-2/TRBV6-3; size: -; D: TRBD1; J: TRBJ1-5; DNA: TGTGCCAGCAGTTACTCGGGACAGAGCAATCAGCCCCAGCATTTT; CDR3: CASSYSGQSNQPQHF
V: TRBV11-2; size: -; D: TRBD1; J: TRBJ1-2; DNA: TGTGCCAGCAGCTTAAGGACCGAGGGGGCCCCCTTTGTTGGGACCTTC; CDR3: CASSLRTEGAPFVGTF
V: TRBV7-3; size: -; D: TRBD1; J: TRBJ1-2; DNA: TGTGCCAGCAGCTACGGACAGGGGAATGGCTACACCTTC; CDR3: CASSYGQGNGYTF
V: TRBV4-3; size: -; D: -; J: TRBJ2-1; DNA: TGCGCCAGCAGCCACTCAGGGCCACCCTCCTACAATGAGCAGTTCTTC; CDR3: CASSHSGPPSYNEQFF